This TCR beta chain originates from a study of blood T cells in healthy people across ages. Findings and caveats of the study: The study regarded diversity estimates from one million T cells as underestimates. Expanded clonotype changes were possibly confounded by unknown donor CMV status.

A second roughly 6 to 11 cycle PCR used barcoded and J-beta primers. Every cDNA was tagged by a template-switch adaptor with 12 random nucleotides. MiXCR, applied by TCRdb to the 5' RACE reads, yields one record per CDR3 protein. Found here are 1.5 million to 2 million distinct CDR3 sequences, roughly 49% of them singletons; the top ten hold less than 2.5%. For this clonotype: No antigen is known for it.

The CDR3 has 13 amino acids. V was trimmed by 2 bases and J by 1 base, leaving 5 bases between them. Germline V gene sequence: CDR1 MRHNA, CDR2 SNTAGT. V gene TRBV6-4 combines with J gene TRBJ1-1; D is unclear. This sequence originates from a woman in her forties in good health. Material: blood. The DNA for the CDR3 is TGTGCCAGCAGTGACAAACCGAACACTGAAGCTTTCTTT. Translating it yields CASSDKPNTEAFF.